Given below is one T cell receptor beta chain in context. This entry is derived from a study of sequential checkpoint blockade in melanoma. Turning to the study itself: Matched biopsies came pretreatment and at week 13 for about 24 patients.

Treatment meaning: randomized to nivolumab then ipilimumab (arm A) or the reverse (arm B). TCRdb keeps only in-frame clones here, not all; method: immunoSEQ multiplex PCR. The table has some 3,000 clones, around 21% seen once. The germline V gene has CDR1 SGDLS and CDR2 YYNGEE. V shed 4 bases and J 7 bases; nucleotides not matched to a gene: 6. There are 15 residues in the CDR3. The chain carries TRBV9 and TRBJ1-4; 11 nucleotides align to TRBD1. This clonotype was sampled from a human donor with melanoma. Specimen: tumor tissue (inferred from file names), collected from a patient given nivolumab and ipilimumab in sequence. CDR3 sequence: CASSPGTGGFEKLFF. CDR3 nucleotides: TGTGCCAGCAGCCCCGGGACAGGGGGGTTTGAAAAACTGTTTTTT.